The 8 T cell receptor beta chains in this list originate from one sample, sequenced in a study of shared clonotypes between healthy human individuals. Naive CD8 isolation took CD45RO-negative cells positively selected for CCR7 and excluded terminally differentiated effector memory CD45RA+ cells. Some clones are missing from TCRdb's copy, which holds only in-frame ones; the method was immunoSEQ multiplex PCR. The repertoire holds about 2.2 million clones, with just over 90% as singletons. The material sequenced was naive CD8+ T cells from PBMCs. The receptors originated from a young man in good health. Some clones in this sample may be carry-over from other donors' samples.

The V call is TRBV27, the J call TRBJ2-7; D is ambiguous. This CDR3 comprises 16 residues. Between the trimmed V and J ends, which lost 5 bases and 3 bases, there was a span of 20 bases. Looked up from germline, CDR1 is MNHEY and CDR2 is SMNVEV (reference sequence). Here the CDR3 DNA reads TGTGCCAGCAGTCCTTTGGGGTCTTACGGGCTCTACGAGCAGTACTTC. Translating it yields CASSPLGSYGLYEQYF.

This chain connects TRBV2 to TRBJ2-7; no reliable D call. Germline V CDR1 and CDR2: SNHLY, FYNNEI. The V end was cut by 3 bases, the J end by 3 bases, with 12 bases between. The CDR3 is 14 amino acids. The CDR3 DNA is TGTGCCAGCAGTGATACGGAAAAAGGCTACGAGCAGTACTTC. Translating it yields CASSDTEKGYEQYF.

V gene TRBV2 combines with J gene TRBJ2-7; 10 nucleotides agree with TRBD2. CDR3 size: 15 residues. The germline V gene has CDR1 SNHLY and CDR2 FYNNEI. V trimming: 6 bases; J trimming: 4 bases; junction bases outside the gene matches: 9. The CDR3 loop reads CASRTEPGLAYEQYF. For the CDR3, the DNA is TGTGCCAGCAGGACAGAGCCGGGACTAGCGTACGAGCAGTACTTC.

The V and J genes are TRBV4-3 and TRBJ1-5; D remains unclear. The V end was cut by 0 bases, the J end by 0 bases, with 6 bases between. This CDR3 comprises 15 residues. Germline assignment: CDR1 LGHNA and CDR2 YSLEER. The CDR3, as DNA: TGCGCCAGCAGCCAAGACGGTTATAGCAATCAGCCCCAGCATTTT. Residues: CASSQDGYSNQPQHF.

This chain joins TRBV19 and TRBJ2-2; tentatively, D is TRBD1 (5 bases). Germline CDR1 is LNHDA and CDR2 is SQIVND (reference sequence). The V end lost 5 bases, the J end lost 8 bases, and 15 bases lay between the germline ends. This CDR3 is 14 amino acids long. CDR3 sequence reads: CASSPLGAEGELFF. The CDR3 coding sequence is TGTGCCAGTAGTCCTCTAGGGGCGGAGGGGGAGCTGTTTTTT.

The chain carries TRBV15 and TRBJ2-2; possibly TRBD2 for D (6 bases). This CDR3 contains 16 residues. Between the trimmed V and J ends, which lost 1 base and 1 base, there was a span of 10 bases. Germline V gives CDR1 LNHNV, CDR2 YYDKDF (reference sequence). The DNA for the CDR3 is TGTGCCACCAGCAGAGTAGCGGAGATGAACACCGGGGAGCTGTTTTTT. Residues: CATSRVAEMNTGELFF.

The J gene is TRBJ2-2, the V gene TRBV11-2, with 7 bases lining up with TRBD2. Trimming cost V 4 bases and J 4 bases; bases outside gene matches: 6. The CDR3 spans 15 residues. Germline V gives CDR1 SGHAT, CDR2 FQNNGV. The CDR3 spells CASSSSGAGTGELFF. The CDR3 coding sequence is TGTGCCAGCAGCTCAAGCGGGGCGGGCACCGGGGAGCTGTTTTTT.

Written as DNA, the CDR3 is TGTGCCAGCAGCCAAGGACCGAGGATTGGGGAGCTGTTTTTT. This gives the protein CASSQGPRIGELFF. The chain links TRBV6-5 to TRBJ2-2; D is uncertain. From germline, CDR1 is MNHEY and CDR2 SVGAGI. The CDR3 runs 14 residues. Trimming removed 6 bases from V and 8 bases from J, with 16 bases in between.